This T cell receptor (beta chain) was captured by sequencing in a study of CD8+ T cells in alopecia areata. Germline V gene sequence: CDR1 SGDLS, CDR2 YYNGEE. There are 16 residues in the CDR3. J gave up 2 bases and V 1 base, and 8 bases lay outside the gene matches. TCR sequencing used cDNA made by reverse transcription of extracted RNA. The protocol was immunoSEQ multiplex PCR, while the TCRdb copy is restricted to in-frame clones and leaves out a portion. Of around 270,000 clones listed, about three fifths are singletons. Treatment: oral pan-JAK inhibitor, 5-10 mg twice daily. This clone was counted a few times.

This clonotype originated in a human donor with alopecia areata. The chain carries TRBV9 and TRBJ2-5; TRBD2 matches at 7 bases. The material sequenced was CD4+ T cells sorted from blood, taken at week 24, from a patient treated with tofacitinib. The CDR3 DNA sequence: TGTGCCAGCAGCGTATCCCCGAGGGGAGGGCAAGAGACCCAGTACTTC. It yields the protein CASSVSPRGGQETQYF.